The rows below give T cell receptor beta chains drawn from one sample of a study of siplizumab effects on memory and regulatory T cells. Clones were read by immunoSEQ multiplex PCR, and TCRdb kept only the in-frame ones, dropping some. The table has about 110,000 clones, 92% seen once. Sequencing was performed on Tregs sorted from blood. The receptors here all came from a human donor in good health. CDR3s include the opening cysteine and the closing phenylalanine or tryptophan. Fields, in order: clone size, J gene, D gene, V gene, CDR3 protein, CDR3 DNA. D genes are given only for firm matches. The listing skips clone size in some rows; elsewhere it reads once, few, many or a size class.

NA | TRBJ2-2 | TRBD2 | TRBV5-1 | CASSRGTSGRRNTGELFF | TGCGCCAGCAGCCGAGGGACTAGCGGGAGACGGAACACCGGGGAGCTGTTTTTT
NA | TRBJ2-4 | TRBD1 | TRBV10-3 | CAISTGGRDIQYF | TGTGCCATCAGTACAGGGGGCAGGGACATTCAGTACTTC
NA | TRBJ2-1 | NA | TRBV19 | CASRTFGLRDNEQFF | TGTGCCAGTAGGACTTTTGGCCTAAGGGACAATGAGCAGTTCTTC
NA | TRBJ2-3 | NA | TRBV18 | CASRLTRELVVTDTQYF | TGTGCCAGCCGACTCACCAGAGAACTAGTGGTCACAGATACGCAGTATTTT
NA | TRBJ2-4 | NA | TRBV27 | CASSPLLGTKNIQYF | TGTGCCAGCAGCCCCTTATTGGGTACAAAAAACATTCAGTACTTC
NA | TRBJ2-2 | NA | TRBV6-5 | CASSRGRGTGELFF | TGTGCCAGCAGCCGCGGACGGGGGACCGGGGAGCTGTTTTTT
NA | TRBJ2-3 | NA | TRBV11-2 | CASSLDTDTQYF | TGTGCCAGCAGCTTAGACACAGATACGCAGTATTTT
NA | TRBJ2-1 | TRBD2 | TRBV4-1 | CASSRLASNEQFF | TGCGCCAGCAGCCGACTAGCTTCGAATGAGCAGTTCTTC
NA | TRBJ1-3 | NA | TRBV5-6 | CASSTRQAGNTIYF | TGTGCCAGCAGTACCAGACAGGCTGGAAACACCATATATTTT
NA | TRBJ2-7 | NA | TRBV7-8 | CASSPLHGVYEQYF | TGTGCCAGCAGCCCTCTCCACGGGGTCTACGAGCAGTACTTC
NA | TRBJ2-3 | NA | TRBV5-4 | CASSLGQNEQYF | TGTGCCAGCAGCCTCGGACAGAACGAGCAGTATTTT
NA | TRBJ1-2 | NA | TRBV19 | CASSIFPRNYGYTF | TGTGCCAGTAGTATTTTTCCGCGGAACTATGGCTACACCTTC
NA | TRBJ1-2 | NA | TRBV19 | CASSITGTALGYGYTF | TGTGCCAGTAGTATAACGGGGACTGCCCTAGGCTATGGCTACACCTTC
NA | TRBJ1-2 | NA | TRBV7-9 | CASSFPGERGTYGYTF | TGTGCCAGCAGCTTTCCGGGGGAGAGGGGGACCTATGGCTACACCTTC
NA | TRBJ2-4 | NA | TRBV29-1 | CSGKIAGANIQYF | TGCAGCGGAAAAATAGCTGGCGCGAACATTCAGTACTTC
NA | TRBJ2-7 | NA | TRBV11-2 | CASSFPLDYSYEQYF | TGTGCCAGCAGCTTTCCCCTAGACTATTCCTACGAGCAGTACTTC
NA | TRBJ2-5 | NA | TRBV10-3 | CAISTSLTGGETQYF | TGTGCCATCAGTACTTCTCTGACTGGAGGAGAGACCCAGTACTTC
NA | TRBJ2-7 | NA | TRBV6-5 | CASGRQHSYEQYF | TGTGCCAGCGGGCGTCAGCATTCCTACGAGCAGTACTTC
once | TRBJ2-5 | TRBD2 | TRBV5-6 | CASRPRTSGGAGETQYF | TGTGCCAGCAGACCCCGGACTAGCGGGGGGGCCGGGGAGACCCAGTACTTC
NA | TRBJ2-1 | NA | TRBV2 | CASSELSQSSYNEQFF | TGTGCCAGCAGTGAGTTGAGCCAGAGCTCCTACAATGAGCAGTTCTTC
NA | TRBJ1-1 | NA | TRBV10-3 | CAISESGGGWTEAFF | TGTGCCATCAGTGAGTCGGGCGGGGGATGGACTGAAGCTTTCTTT
NA | TRBJ2-3 | NA | TRBV6-1 | CASMDVGTQYF | TGTGCCAGCATGGATGTGGGTACGCAGTATTTT
NA | TRBJ2-7 | TRBD2 | TRBV5-6 | CASSPMPGLADYEQYF | TGTGCCAGCAGCCCCATGCCGGGACTAGCGGACTACGAGCAGTACTTC
NA | TRBJ2-1 | NA | TRBV7-3 | CASSDSGTTSYNEQFF | TGTGCCAGCAGCGATAGTGGGACCACCTCCTACAATGAGCAGTTCTTC
NA | TRBJ2-7 | NA | TRBV11-1 | CASSLSAAVAYEQYF | TGTGCCAGCAGCCTGTCCGCGGCGGTCGCCTACGAGCAGTACTTC
NA | TRBJ1-6 | TRBD1 | TRBV11-2 | CASSFGAGGRNSPLHF | TGTGCCAGCAGCTTTGGGGCAGGGGGCCGAAATTCACCCCTCCACTTT
NA | TRBJ2-7 | TRBD1 | TRBV5-1 | CASTNRDSGYEQYF | TGCGCCAGCACTAACCGGGACAGCGGATACGAGCAGTACTTC
NA | TRBJ1-4 | NA | TRBV6-5 | CASSYSGRINEKLFF | TGTGCCAGCAGTTACTCGGGGCGGATTAATGAAAAACTGTTTTTT
NA | TRBJ2-3 | NA | TRBV7-9 | CASSLRGQTDTQYF | TGTGCCAGCAGCTTGCGGGGCCAGACAGATACGCAGTATTTT
NA | TRBJ2-7 | TRBD2 | TRBV18 | CASSPGLAGAPNHEQYF | TGTGCCAGCTCACCGGGACTAGCGGGAGCCCCTAACCACGAGCAGTACTTC
NA | TRBJ1-5 | NA | TRBV5-7 | CASSLVGGRGQPQHF | TGTGCCAGCAGCTTGGTAGGTGGGCGCGGGCAGCCCCAGCATTTT
once | TRBJ2-1 | NA | TRBV10-2 | CASSGPGSTYNEQFF | TGCGCCAGCAGTGGTCCCGGGTCCACCTACAATGAGCAGTTCTTC
NA | TRBJ1-1 | NA | TRBV25-1 | CASGLGTDPFEAFF | TGTGCCAGCGGGTTGGGGACGGACCCCTTTGAAGCTTTCTTT